The clone carrying this T cell receptor (beta chain) was seen many times. Per the germline V gene, CDR1 is MNHEY and CDR2 is SVGAGI. This CDR3 is built from 14 residues. The V and J ends lost 5 bases and 4 bases respectively, with 12 bases between them. These data are taken from a study of tumor-infiltrating lymphocytes in primary liver carcinoma. Total RNA amounting to 500 ng was the source from which TCR beta cDNA was made with a constant-region primer. Nested multiplex PCR, run for three rounds with slightly modified ARM-PCR, yielded TCR beta libraries. TRBV1-TRBV30 forward primers paired with a C-beta reverse primer drove the first two PCR rounds, roughly 10 cycles each. TCRdb re-called the multiplex PCR reads through MiXCR, storing one row per CDR3 protein. The sample holds some 43,000 distinct CDR3 sequences, 70% to 85% seen once. Both RNA and DNA were isolated together from approximately 20-30 mg of bulk tissue that had not been sorted. Five distinct regions per tumor were sampled.

V gene TRBV6-5 combines with J gene TRBJ2-4; TRBD1 or TRBD2 may be the D gene (5 bases each). This TCR was recovered from a man aged 40-49 years with primary liver carcinoma and hepatitis B virus infection. Sequencing was performed on liver tumor tissue from sampling region 5. Noted subset: tumor region T5, tumor centre. This chain's CDR3 is CASSRRENKNIQYF. CDR3 nucleotide sequence: TGTGCCAGCAGTCGCAGGGAGAATAAAAACATTCAGTACTTC.